The 25 T cell receptor beta chains given below trace back to one sample, sequenced in a study of cytomegalovirus exposure and HLA in healthy donors. This table comes from immunoSEQ multiplex PCR, and its TCRdb copy is limited to in-frame clones, with some not included. The table lists more than 95,000 clones, roughly nine tenths of them singletons, with about 4% in the top ten. Sequencing input: PBMCs. The source is a young man in good health and CMV-seropositive.

The rearrangement uses TRBV7-8 and TRBJ2-7, with 7 nucleotides matching TRBD1. The germline gives CDR1 SGHVS, CDR2 FQNEAQ. CDR3 length: 13 amino acids. V was pared by 4 bases and J by 3 bases, with 3 bases of the junction left unmatched. CDR3 in amino acids: CASSYDRDYEQYF. The CDR3 nucleotides are TGTGCCAGCAGCTACGACAGGGACTACGAGCAGTACTTC. Supplemented by reference TRBV7-8 and TRBJ2-7, the full variable domain reads GAGVSQSPRYKVAKRGQDVALRCDPISGHVSLFWYQQALGQGPEFLTYFQNEAQLDKSGLPSDRFFAERPEGSVSTLKIQRTQQEDSAVYLCASSYDRDYEQYFGPGTRLTVT.

The gene calls are TRBV10-3 and TRBJ1-3; 8 positions match TRBD1. The CDR3 runs to 13 residues. Germline values: CDR1 ENHRY, CDR2 SYGVKD. V lost 10 bases and J lost 3; bases outside the gene matches: 5. The DNA for the CDR3 is TGTGCCACCTCAGGGGGCAGTGGAAACACCATATATTTT. Translation gives CATSGGSGNTIYF.

The rearrangement uses TRBV5-4 and TRBJ2-5, with D possibly TRBD1 on 6 matching bases. The germline gives CDR1 SGHNT, CDR2 YYREEE (reference sequence). CDR3 length: 14 amino acids. V was pared by 9 bases and J by 2 bases, with 17 bases between. CDR3: CATARNRGQETQYF. CDR3 DNA sequence: TGTGCCACCGCTAGGAATAGGGGGCAAGAGACCCAGTACTTC.

The chain recombines TRBV19 with TRBJ2-6; D uncertain. Trimming pared 0 bases from V and 0 bases from J, leaving 12 bases between. Germline-derived CDR1 and CDR2 are LNHDA and SQIVND (reference sequence). The CDR3 length is 18 residues. The CDR3 DNA sequence: TGTGCCAGTAGTATAGAGGGCATTTCAAGCTCTGGGGCCAACGTCCTGACTTTC. Its translation is CASSIEGISSSGANVLTF. Full variable domain (rest looked up from reference TRBV19 and TRBJ2-6): DGGITQSPKYLFRKEGQNVTLSCEQNLNHDAMYWYRQDPGQGLRLIYYSQIVNDFQKGDIAEGYSVSREKKESFPLTVTSAQKNPTAFYLCASSIEGISSSGANVLTFGAGSRLTVL.

V and J are TRBV5-4 and TRBJ1-5; no reliable D call. V lost 2 bases, J lost 5 bases, and 8 bases lay in between. The CDR3 length is 13 residues. Germline V gives CDR1 SGHNT, CDR2 YYREEE (reference sequence). CDR3 loop: CASSLDEDQPQHF. In DNA, the CDR3 is TGTGCCAGCAGCTTAGACGAGGATCAGCCCCAGCATTTT.

The genes are TRBV2 and TRBJ1-4, with TRBD1 matching 10 bases. CDR1 SNHLY and CDR2 FYNNEI come from the germline V gene. The CDR3 runs 16 residues. V lost 6 bases, J lost 6 bases, and 10 bases stayed unmatched. The CDR3 spells CASSTIGDRGYEKLFF. The CDR3 DNA sequence: TGTGCCAGCAGCACCATCGGGGACAGGGGTTATGAAAAACTGTTTTTT. The whole variable domain, remainder taken from reference TRBV2 and TRBJ1-4, is EPEVTQTPSHQVTQMGQEVILRCVPISNHLYFYWYRQILGQKVEFLVSFYNNEISEKSEIFDDQFSVERPDGSNFTLKIRSTKLEDSAMYFCASSTIGDRGYEKLFFGSGTQLSVL.

This chain joins TRBV6-5 and TRBJ1-1; D remains ambiguous. The V end lost 2 bases, the J end lost 1 base, and 11 bases lay between the germline ends. The CDR3 has 15 amino acids. The germline CDR1 and CDR2 sequences are MNHEY and SVGAGI. CDR3 sequence: CASSYRTAANTEAFF. In DNA, the CDR3 is TGTGCCAGCAGTTACAGAACAGCCGCGAACACTGAAGCTTTCTTT.

V and J are TRBV6-5 and TRBJ2-2, with a tentative D call TRBD2 (5 bases). Germline V gene lookup returns CDR1 MNHEY and CDR2 SVGAGI. This CDR3 contains 14 residues. The V end was cut by 2 bases, the J end by 4 bases, with 8 bases between. CDR3 sequence: CASSYMEATGELFF. In DNA, the CDR3 is TGTGCCAGCAGTTACATGGAGGCCACCGGGGAGCTGTTTTTT.

A few counts support this clone. This chain connects TRBV21-1 to TRBJ2-5; the table's D call, TRBD2, has no DNA check behind it. TRBV21-1 is a pseudogene locus. The CDR3 covers 14 residues. As DNA, the CDR3 is TGTGCCAGCAGCAAAGCGGGGGGGCAAGAGACCCAGTACTTC. This translates into CASSKAGGQETQYF.

This chain connects TRBV6-6 to TRBJ2-3; D possibly corresponds to TRBD1 (5 bases). The CDR3 covers 15 residues. Germline values: CDR1 MNHNY, CDR2 SVGAGI (reference sequence). The ends were cut back, 0 bases at V and 6 bases at J, with 13 bases in the middle. CDR3 DNA sequence: TGTGCCAGCAGTTACTCCAGGGATAGTAAGGATACGCAGTATTTT. Protein: CASSYSRDSKDTQYF.

V usage is TRBV7-9 and J usage is TRBJ2-5, with 14 bases matching TRBD2. Germline V CDR1 and CDR2: SEHNR, FQNEAQ (reference sequence). After removal of 5 bases from V and 3 bases from J, the junction contained 8 bases not matched to a gene. The CDR3 is made up of 17 amino acids. The CDR3 nucleotides are TGTGCCAGCAGCCCCGGTGGGACTAGCGGGGGTGAAGAGACCCAGTACTTC. Protein: CASSPGGTSGGEETQYF.

V and J are TRBV5-4 and TRBJ2-5; TRBD1 agrees at 8 bases. Germline V gives CDR1 SGHNT, CDR2 YYREEE (reference sequence). Germline trimming cut 3 bases from V and 4 bases from J; bases unmatched to any gene: 5. The CDR3 runs 14 residues. For the CDR3, the DNA is TGTGCCAGCAGCTCGAAGACAGGGGCAGAGACCCAGTACTTC. Amino acids: CASSSKTGAETQYF.

V gene TRBV5-1 combines with J gene TRBJ1-4; weak D call: TRBD1 (6 bases). Trimming removed 4 bases at V and 4 bases at J, with 14 bases between. The CDR3 runs to 15 residues. Germline CDR1 SGHRS, CDR2 YFSETQ. CDR3 sequence: CASSPTGQSNEKLFF. Written as DNA, the CDR3 is TGCGCCAGCAGCCCGACTGGACAGAGTAATGAAAAACTGTTTTTT.

The CDR3 spells CASSLSVDSNQPQHF. The CDR3 coding sequence is TGTGCCAGCAGCTTGTCAGTTGATAGCAATCAGCCCCAGCATTTT. This chain uses TRBV11-2 with TRBJ1-5; D is uncertain. Trimming pared 3 bases from V and 0 bases from J, leaving 9 bases between. This CDR3 contains 15 residues. Germline CDR1 is SGHAT and CDR2 is FQNNGV.

The V gene is TRBV15, the J gene TRBJ2-7; 8 bases are a match to TRBD1. CDR3 length equals 18 residues. The junction had 13 bases not matched to a gene; V was cut back by 0 bases and J by 3 bases. Germline CDR1 is LNHNV and CDR2 is YYDKDF (reference sequence). DNA for the CDR3: TGTGCCACCAGCAGAGATCTAAGACAAGGGACAGGCAACTACGAGCAGTACTTC. Amino acid sequence: CATSRDLRQGTGNYEQYF.

The CDR3 sequence: CASSLIIRSTDTQYF. CDR3 sequence (DNA): TGTGCCAGCAGCTTAATCATCCGGAGTACAGATACGCAGTATTTT. This rearrangement joins TRBV7-9 to TRBJ2-3; D gene uncertain. The CDR3 runs to 15 residues. V lost 2 bases and J lost 3, with 12 bases in between. From germline, CDR1 is SEHNR and CDR2 FQNEAQ (reference sequence). The whole variable domain, filled in from reference TRBV7-9 and TRBJ2-3, reads DTGVSQNPRHKITKRGQNVTFRCDPISEHNRLYWYRQTLGQGPEFLTYFQNEAQLEKSRLLSDRFSAERPKGSFSTLEIQRTEQGDSAMYLCASSLIIRSTDTQYFGPGTRLTVL.

J is TRBJ1-3 and V is TRBV30; maybe TRBD1 (6 bases). CDR3 length equals 14 residues. The germline V gene encodes CDR1 GTSNPN and CDR2 SVGIG (reference sequence). Trimming left V 6 bases short and J 4 bases short, with 16 bases between. Here the CDR3 DNA reads TGTGCCTGTTCAGGACAGCCGCAGGGAAACACCATATATTTT. Translation: CACSGQPQGNTIYF.

The rearrangement links TRBV19 to TRBJ2-7; tentative D call: TRBD2 (6 bases). V shed 5 bases and J shed 5 bases, with 13 bases lying between them. The CDR3 extends over 13 amino acids. From germline, CDR1 is LNHDA and CDR2 SQIVND (reference sequence). Written as DNA, the CDR3 is TGTGCCAGTAGTTGGCGGGACGGCCACGAGCAGTACTTC. This sequence encodes CASSWRDGHEQYF.

The chain has TRBV5-4 and TRBJ1-4; maybe TRBD1 (5 bases). The germline V gene encodes CDR1 SGHNT and CDR2 YYREEE (reference sequence). The CDR3 runs to 16 residues. V was clipped by 5 bases and J by 11 bases, with 25 bases between them. The CDR3 spells CASRHFGGIDGVKLFF. DNA of the CDR3: TGTGCCAGCAGACACTTTGGGGGGATTGACGGGGTGAAACTGTTTTTT.

This chain uses TRBV5-4 with TRBJ2-5; TRBD1 matches at 8 bases. The ends lost 4 bases at V and 5 bases at J; junction bases unmatched: 7. The length of the CDR3 is 14 residues. The V gene's germline CDR1 is SGHNT and CDR2 YYREEE (reference sequence). The chain's CDR3 is CASSPGQGTETQYF. The CDR3 coding sequence is TGTGCCAGCAGCCCCGGACAGGGAACGGAGACCCAGTACTTC.

This chain links TRBV7-9 with TRBJ1-4, with D possibly matching TRBD1 (6 bases). There are 14 residues in the CDR3. Germline V CDR1 and CDR2: SEHNR, FQNEAQ (reference sequence). V shed 4 bases and J shed 8 bases, with 14 bases lying between them. CDR3 protein: CASSWNQGHEKLFF. The CDR3 DNA follows: TGTGCCAGCAGCTGGAACCAGGGGCACGAAAAACTGTTTTTT.

V is TRBV29-1 and J is TRBJ2-1, with 7 positions matching TRBD1. The junction had 9 bases not matched to a gene; V was cut back by 1 base and J by 3 bases. Germline CDR1 and CDR2: SQVTM and ANQGSEA. The CDR3 length is 16 residues. The CDR3 bases are TGCAGCGTTGAAGCGCTCCGGGACAGTCACTACAATGAGCAGTTCTTC. Its translation is CSVEALRDSHYNEQFF.

The rearrangement joins TRBV4-2 to TRBJ1-1; TRBD1 might be the D (5 bases). The germline V gene encodes CDR1 LGHNA and CDR2 YNFKEQ. The CDR3 totals 17 residues. V lost 4 bases and J 11 bases, leaving 29 bases between the germline ends. Written as DNA, the CDR3 is TGTGCCAGCAGCCCCACCCTAAGGGGCAGGACGAAAGCACGGGCTTTCTTT. Translation gives CASSPTLRGRTKARAFF.

The rearrangement uses TRBV19 and TRBJ2-5; the D gene is possibly TRBD1 (5 bases). V lost 2 bases and J 5 bases, leaving 12 bases between the germline ends. Germline values: CDR1 LNHDA, CDR2 SQIVND (reference sequence). The CDR3 contains 14 residues. The CDR3 DNA reads as TGTGCCAGTAGTATAACCAGGGCCAAGGAGACCCAGTACTTC. The encoded protein is CASSITRAKETQYF.

The rearrangement joins TRBV29-1 to TRBJ1-3; no clear D. Germline CDR1 is SQVTM and CDR2 is ANQGSEA. The CDR3 extends over 13 amino acids. Trimming removed 2 bases from V and 3 bases from J, with 8 bases in between. CDR3 residues: CSVEMGRGNTIYF. The CDR3 coding sequence is TGCAGCGTTGAAATGGGCCGTGGAAACACCATATATTTT.